This T cell receptor beta chain emerged from a study of shared clonotypes between healthy human individuals. The method was immunoSEQ multiplex PCR; TCRdb's version includes in-frame clones alone and lacks a portion of them. The sample yields roughly 2.1 million clones, about 92% seen once. Positive CCR7 selection of CD45RO-negative cells yielded the naive CD8 cells, and terminally differentiated effector memory CD45RA+ cells were excluded. Turning to this clone: Different DNA sequences within this sample yield the same CDR3.

The CDR3 covers 14 residues. Germline CDR1 is SGHRS and CDR2 is YFSETQ. The ends lost 7 bases at V and 2 bases at J; junction bases unmatched: 9. The chain uses TRBV5-1 and TRBJ2-7; 7 nucleotides align to TRBD1. Source material: naive CD8+ T cells from PBMCs. The clonotype was recovered from a man between 18 and 29 years old in good health. Some clones in this sample may be carry-over from other donors' samples. The CDR3 loop reads CASSFGQVPYEQYF. CDR3 DNA sequence: TGCGCCAGCTCCTTTGGACAGGTTCCCTACGAGCAGTACTTC.